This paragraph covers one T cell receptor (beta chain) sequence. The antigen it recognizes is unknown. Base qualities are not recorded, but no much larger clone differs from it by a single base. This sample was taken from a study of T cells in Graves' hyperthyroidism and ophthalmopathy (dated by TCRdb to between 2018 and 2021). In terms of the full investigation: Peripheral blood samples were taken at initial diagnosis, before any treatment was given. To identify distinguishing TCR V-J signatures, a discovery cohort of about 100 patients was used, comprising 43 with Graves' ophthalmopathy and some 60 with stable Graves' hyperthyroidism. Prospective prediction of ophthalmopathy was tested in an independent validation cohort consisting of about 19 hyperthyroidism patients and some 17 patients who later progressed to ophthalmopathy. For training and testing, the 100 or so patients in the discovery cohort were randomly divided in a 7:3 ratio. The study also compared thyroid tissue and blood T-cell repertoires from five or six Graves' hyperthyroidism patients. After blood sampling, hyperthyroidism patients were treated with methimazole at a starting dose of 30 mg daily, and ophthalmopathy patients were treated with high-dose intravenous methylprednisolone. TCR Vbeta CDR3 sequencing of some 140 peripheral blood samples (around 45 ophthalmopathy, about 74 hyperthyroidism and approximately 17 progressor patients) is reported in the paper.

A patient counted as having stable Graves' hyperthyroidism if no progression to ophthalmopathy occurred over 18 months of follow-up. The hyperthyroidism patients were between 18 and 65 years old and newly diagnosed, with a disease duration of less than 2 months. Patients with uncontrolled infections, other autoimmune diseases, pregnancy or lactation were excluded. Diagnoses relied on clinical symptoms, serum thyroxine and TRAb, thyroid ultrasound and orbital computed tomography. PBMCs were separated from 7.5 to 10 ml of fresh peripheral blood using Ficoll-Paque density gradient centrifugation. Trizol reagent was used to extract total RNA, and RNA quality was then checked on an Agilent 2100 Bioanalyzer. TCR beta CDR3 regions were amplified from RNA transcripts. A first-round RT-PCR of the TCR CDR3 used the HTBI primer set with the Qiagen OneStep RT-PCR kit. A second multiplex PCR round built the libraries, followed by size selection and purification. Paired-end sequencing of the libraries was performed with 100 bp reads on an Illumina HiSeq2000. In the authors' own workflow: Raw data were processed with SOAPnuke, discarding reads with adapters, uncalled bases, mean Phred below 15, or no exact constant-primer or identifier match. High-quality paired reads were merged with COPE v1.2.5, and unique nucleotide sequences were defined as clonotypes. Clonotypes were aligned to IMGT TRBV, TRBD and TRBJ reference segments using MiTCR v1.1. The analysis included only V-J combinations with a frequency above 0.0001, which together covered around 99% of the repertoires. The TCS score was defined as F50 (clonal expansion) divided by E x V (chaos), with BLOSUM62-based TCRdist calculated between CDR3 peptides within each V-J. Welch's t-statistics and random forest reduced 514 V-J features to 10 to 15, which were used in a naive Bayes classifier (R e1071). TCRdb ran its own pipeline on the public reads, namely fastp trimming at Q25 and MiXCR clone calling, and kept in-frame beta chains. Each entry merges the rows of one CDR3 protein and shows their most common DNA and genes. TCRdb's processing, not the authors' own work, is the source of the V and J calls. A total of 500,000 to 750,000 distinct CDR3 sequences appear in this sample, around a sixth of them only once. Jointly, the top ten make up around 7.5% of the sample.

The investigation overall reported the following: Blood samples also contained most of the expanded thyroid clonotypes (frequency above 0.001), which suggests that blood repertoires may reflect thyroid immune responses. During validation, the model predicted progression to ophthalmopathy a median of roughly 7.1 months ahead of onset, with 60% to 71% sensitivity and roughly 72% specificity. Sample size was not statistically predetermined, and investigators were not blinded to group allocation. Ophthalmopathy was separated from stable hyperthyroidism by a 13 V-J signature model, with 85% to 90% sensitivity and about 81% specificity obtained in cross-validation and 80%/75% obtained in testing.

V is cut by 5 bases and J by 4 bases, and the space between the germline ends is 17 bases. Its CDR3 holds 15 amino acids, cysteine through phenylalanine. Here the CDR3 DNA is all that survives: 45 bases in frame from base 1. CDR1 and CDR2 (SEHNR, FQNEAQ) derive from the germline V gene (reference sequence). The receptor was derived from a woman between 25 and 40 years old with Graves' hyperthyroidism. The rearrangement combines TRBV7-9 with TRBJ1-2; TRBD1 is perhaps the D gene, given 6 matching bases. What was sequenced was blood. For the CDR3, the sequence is CASSIDRGTSYGYTF. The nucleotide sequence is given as TGTGCCAGCAGCATTGATAGGGGGACTAGCTATGGCTACACCTTC.